What follows are 29 T cell receptor beta chains derived from one specimen sequenced in a study of CD4 T cells in relation to SARS-CoV-2 and coronaviruses. Their cognate antigens are unknown. Produced via immunoSEQ multiplex PCR; TCRdb's table is partial and in-frame only. Among more than 25,000 clones, around three quarters were seen once, and the ten largest hold approximately 20%. Unexposed donor CD4+ T cells date from 2011-2018, before the COVID-19 pandemic. The cells were cultured for approximately ten days before CD4+ T cells were isolated. Input material: CD4+ T cells from PBMCs, cultured in vitro. The origin of the receptors is a human donor in good health.

The chain couples TRBV27 to TRBJ1-4; 12 nucleotides match TRBD1. This CDR3 has 18 amino acids. J was trimmed by 2 bases and V by 3 bases; bases with no gene match: 7. Germline-derived CDR1 and CDR2 are MNHEY and SMNVEV (reference sequence). CDR3 sequence (DNA): TGTGCCAGCAGTTTTTGGGGGACAGGGGGCCGCACTAATGAAAAACTGTTTTTT. Translating gives CASSFWGTGGRTNEKLFF. Filled out from reference TRBV27 and TRBJ1-4, the complete variable domain reads EAQVTQNPRYLITVTGKKLTVTCSQNMNHEYMSWYRQDPGLGLRQIYYSMNVEVTDKGDVPEGYKVSRKEKRNFPLILESPSPNQTSLYFCASSFWGTGGRTNEKLFFGSGTQLSVL.

V usage is TRBV4-1 and J usage is TRBJ2-2, with TRBD1 matching over 7 bases. The length of the CDR3 is 18 residues. J was trimmed by 3 bases and V by 0 bases; bases with no gene match: 10. Looked up from germline, CDR1 is MGHRA and CDR2 is YSYEKL. CDR3 nucleotides: TGCGCCAGCAGCCAAGAGCTTGGTTACAGGGGCGACACCGGGGAGCTGTTTTTT. Translating gives CASSQELGYRGDTGELFF.

This clone occurred a few times. The rearrangement joins TRBV15 to TRBJ1-6; D might be TRBD1 (5 bases). V was shortened by 1 base and J by 7 bases, with 11 bases between the two germline ends. Germline values: CDR1 LNHNV, CDR2 YYDKDF (reference sequence). The CDR3 has 15 residues. The CDR3 loop reads CATSRVTGHNSPLHF. The CDR3 DNA is TGTGCCACCAGCAGAGTAACGGGGCACAATTCACCCCTCCACTTT.

The chain uses TRBV7-2 and TRBJ1-3; possibly TRBD1 for D (5 bases). The germline V and J ends were trimmed by 0 bases and 4 bases, with 10 bases remaining between them. The CDR3 extends over 15 amino acids. Germline V gene sequence: CDR1 SGHTA, CDR2 FQGNSA. Here the CDR3 reads CASSLAGVSGNTIYF. The CDR3 DNA is TGTGCCAGCAGCTTAGCGGGGGTGAGCGGAAACACCATATATTTT.

A few counts support this clone. CDR3 residues: CASSVVDSQGSVAFF. The CDR3 coding sequence is TGTGCCAGCAGCGTAGTTGATAGCCAGGGATCTGTAGCTTTCTTT. J is TRBJ1-1 and V is TRBV9, with D possibly being TRBD1 (5 bases). V lost 0 bases and J lost 10, with 19 bases in between. The length of the CDR3 is 15 residues. The germline V gene has CDR1 SGDLS and CDR2 YYNGEE. Combining the CDR3 with reference TRBV9 and TRBJ1-1 gives the whole variable domain DSGVTQTPKHLITATGQRVTLRCSPRSGDLSVYWYQQSLDQGLQFLIQYYNGEERAKGNILERFSAQQFPDLHSELNLSSLELGDSALYFCASSVVDSQGSVAFFGQGTRLTVV.

The rearrangement uses TRBV7-2 and TRBJ1-6; possibly TRBD1 for D (6 bases). The CDR3 is 14 amino acids. The V gene's germline CDR1 is SGHTA and CDR2 FQGNSA. With 2 bases removed from V and 6 bases from J, the gap between germline ends came to 8 bases. CDR3 sequence (DNA): TGTGCCAGCAGCTTATACAGGGCTAATTCACCCCTCCACTTT. Its translation is CASSLYRANSPLHF.

V is TRBV19 and J is TRBJ2-7; TRBD1 agrees at 11 bases. V lost 7 bases and J lost 2; bases outside the gene matches: 4. Germline V gene sequence: CDR1 LNHDA, CDR2 SQIVND (reference sequence). The CDR3 extends over 14 amino acids. The CDR3 sequence is CASKRDRGAYEQYF. As DNA, the CDR3 is TGTGCCAGTAAGCGGGACAGGGGGGCCTACGAGCAGTACTTC.

V is TRBV7-2 and J is TRBJ2-1, with 13 bases lining up with TRBD2. The CDR3 consists of 18 residues. The germline V gene encodes CDR1 SGHTA and CDR2 FQGNSA. After removal of 5 bases from V and 3 bases from J, the junction contained 10 bases not matched to a gene. CDR3 sequence: CASSLSGLAGNIYNEQFF. CDR3 DNA: TGTGCCAGCAGCCTATCGGGACTAGCGGGGAACATCTACAATGAGCAGTTCTTC.

This rearrangement joins TRBV5-1 to TRBJ1-3, with 7 bases lining up with TRBD1. The junction had 6 bases not matched to a gene; V was cut back by 0 bases and J by 0 bases. The CDR3 runs 17 residues. Germline V CDR1 and CDR2: SGHRS, YFSETQ. The CDR3 region is CASSLEGTAVSGNTIYF. In DNA, the CDR3 is TGCGCCAGCAGCTTGGAGGGGACAGCTGTCTCTGGAAACACCATATATTTT.

This clone was seen once. V gene TRBV5-1 combines with J gene TRBJ1-2; perhaps TRBD1 as D (6 bases). CDR3 length: 18 amino acids. The ends were cut back, 1 base at V and 4 bases at J, with 23 bases in the middle. In germline, CDR1 is SGHRS, CDR2 YFSETQ. CDR3 sequence: CASSLSHRAGSDSYGYTF. In DNA form, the CDR3 reads TGCGCCAGCAGCTTGTCGCACAGGGCAGGATCGGATTCCTATGGCTACACCTTC.

This clone appeared a few times. This chain connects TRBV5-6 to TRBJ1-1; D gene ambiguous. V shed 4 bases and J shed 0 bases, with 10 bases lying between them. Germline assignment: CDR1 SGHDT and CDR2 YYEEEE. The CDR3 is 14 amino acids. CDR3 loop: CASSRRWMNTEAFF. The CDR3 region has the DNA TGTGCCAGCAGCCGGAGGTGGATGAACACTGAAGCTTTCTTT. Full variable domain (outside the CDR3, taken from reference TRBV5-6 and TRBJ1-1): DAGVTQSPTHLIKTRGQQVTLRCSPKSGHDTVSWYQQALGQGPQFIFQYYEEEERQRGNFPDRFSGHQFPNYSSELNVNALLLGDSALYLCASSRRWMNTEAFFGQGTRLTVV.

This chain connects TRBV7-9 to TRBJ2-1; 8 positions match TRBD1. The CDR3 runs 13 residues. Germline assignment: CDR1 SEHNR and CDR2 FQNEAQ (reference sequence). The V segment lost 5 bases and the J segment 7 bases; nucleotides outside the gene matches: 4. The CDR3 loop is CASSRQGLNEQFF. CDR3 nucleotide sequence: TGTGCCAGCAGCCGACAGGGGCTAAATGAGCAGTTCTTC.

This clone has only one observation. The V call is TRBV6-5, the J call TRBJ1-6, with a weak D call TRBD1 (5 bases). The CDR3 sequence is 15 residues long. Germline loops: CDR1 MNHEY, CDR2 SVGAGI. V dropped 6 bases and J dropped 9 bases, with 18 bases sitting between them. The CDR3 here is CASSPGPGGSSPLHF. CDR3 DNA sequence: TGTGCCAGCAGCCCCGGACCCGGGGGTAGTTCACCCCTCCACTTT.

The rearrangement links TRBV12-3 or TRBV12-4 to TRBJ1-2; no clear D. V was cut by 7 bases and J by 8 bases, with 14 bases left in between. The CDR3 totals 12 residues. As DNA, the CDR3 is TGTGCCAGCACTGAGCAGAAGGAAGGCTACACCTTC. Protein sequence: CASTEQKEGYTF.

The chain uses TRBV7-9 and TRBJ1-4; the D is unclear. The CDR3 covers 16 residues. V gave up 2 bases and J gave up 4 bases, with 14 bases separating them. From germline, CDR1 is SEHNR and CDR2 FQNEAQ (reference sequence). CDR3 nucleotide sequence: TGTGCCAGCAGCTTAAGACTCGCCTCTGATAATGAAAAACTGTTTTTT. Translation gives CASSLRLASDNEKLFF.

V and J are TRBV7-2 and TRBJ2-3, with 7 bases that match TRBD1. The V segment lost 5 bases and the J segment 5 bases; nucleotides outside the gene matches: 7. CDR3 length: 14 amino acids. Germline CDR1 reads SGHTA; CDR2 reads FQGNSA. Here the CDR3 reads CASSINGQVDTQYF. In nucleotides, the CDR3 is TGTGCCAGCAGCATTAACGGACAGGTAGATACGCAGTATTTT.

The chain links TRBV2 to TRBJ2-7; D possibly matches TRBD1 or TRBD2 (5 bases each). Per germline, CDR1 SNHLY and CDR2 FYNNEI. The CDR3 runs to 14 residues. Trimming took off 0 bases at V and 3 bases at J, with 9 bases between the two ends. Here the CDR3 DNA reads TGTGCCAGCAGTGAAGCCGAGGGGCGCTACGAGCAGTACTTC. This translates into CASSEAEGRYEQYF.

The V call is TRBV4-3, the J call TRBJ2-5; D could derive from TRBD1 or TRBD2 (5 bases each). Between the trimmed V and J ends, which lost 0 bases and 5 bases, there was a span of 13 bases. The V gene's germline CDR1 is LGHNA and CDR2 YSLEER. The CDR3 has 15 residues. The CDR3 nucleotides are TGCGCCAGCAGCCAAGACCTAGACTGGGGGGAGACCCAGTACTTC. Protein: CASSQDLDWGETQYF.

The chain has TRBV19 and TRBJ1-5; TRBD1 is a possible D gene (5 bases). This CDR3 has 16 residues. CDR1 and CDR2 (germline): LNHDA, SQIVND (reference sequence). Trimming left V 7 bases short and J 1 base short, with 17 bases between. The CDR3: CASTPPRKGSNQPQHF. The CDR3 coding sequence is TGTGCCAGTACCCCCCCAAGAAAGGGGAGCAATCAGCCCCAGCATTTT.

The gene calls are TRBV9 and TRBJ2-5, with 8 positions matching TRBD2. The CDR3 loop spans 14 amino acids. Germline V CDR1 and CDR2: SGDLS, YYNGEE. With V trimmed by 0 bases and J by 4 bases, 2 bases remained unmatched. CDR3 coding DNA: TGTGCCAGCAGCGTAGGCAGCGGGGGAGAGACCCAGTACTTC. Translation gives CASSVGSGGETQYF.

The rearrangement joins TRBV7-8 to TRBJ2-3, with 10 bases identical to TRBD2. The ends lost 0 bases at V and 0 bases at J; junction bases unmatched: 15. CDR3 length: 21 amino acids. Germline V CDR1 and CDR2: SGHVS, FQNEAQ. For the CDR3, the DNA is TGTGCCAGCAGCTTAGCGTCGAACCCTAGCGGGAGACTTCCTAGCACAGATACGCAGTATTTT. This translates into CASSLASNPSGRLPSTDTQYF.

The rearrangement joins TRBV19 to TRBJ2-2; 9 bases fit TRBD2. CDR1 is LNHDA and CDR2 is SQIVND in the germline V gene (reference sequence). The CDR3 contains 13 residues. Germline trimming cut 6 bases from V and 7 bases from J; bases unmatched to any gene: 3. The CDR3 sequence is CASRREGHGELFF. CDR3 sequence (DNA): TGTGCCAGTAGGCGGGAGGGTCACGGGGAGCTGTTTTTT.

The rearrangement joins TRBV5-4 to TRBJ1-6, with 7 bases matching TRBD1. This CDR3 comprises 13 residues. The trim removed 0 bases at V and 11 bases at J, leaving 2 bases unmatched. Germline V gene lookup returns CDR1 SGHNT and CDR2 YYREEE (reference sequence). The CDR3 region is CASSLGDSTPLHF. The CDR3 nucleotides read TGTGCCAGCAGCTTGGGGGACAGCACACCCCTCCACTTT.

Only one count was recorded for this clone. This chain links TRBV7-2 with TRBJ1-1; a weak D match, TRBD1 (6 bases). CDR3 length equals 14 residues. Trimming shortened V by 7 bases and J by 1 base, and 13 bases separated the two germline ends. The germline CDR1 and CDR2 sequences are SGHTA and FQGNSA. The CDR3 coding sequence is TGTGCCAGCATCCGCAGCAGGGGGAACACTGAAGCTTTCTTT. It is translated as CASIRSRGNTEAFF.

The rearrangement joins TRBV12-5 to TRBJ2-1; 8 bases line up with TRBD2. Germline assignment: CDR1 LGHNT and CDR2 FRNRAP. The V gene end was trimmed by 3 bases and the J gene end by 9 bases; junction bases not matched to a gene: 4. CDR3 size: 13 residues. The CDR3 DNA reads as TGTGCTAGTGGTTTAAACGGACTAGCTGAGCAGTTCTTC. The encoded protein is CASGLNGLAEQFF. The full variable domain, in which reference TRBV12-5 and TRBJ2-1 provide the parts outside the CDR3, is DARVTQTPRHKVTEMGQEVTMRCQPILGHNTVFWYRQTMMQGLELLAYFRNRAPLDDSGMPKDRFSAEMPDATLATLKIQPSEPRDSAVYFCASGLNGLAEQFFGPGTRLTVL.

This clone was recorded a few times. The chain is built from TRBV11-2 and TRBJ1-3; D is unresolved. There are 18 residues in the CDR3. V was pared by 3 bases and J by 0 bases, with 18 bases between. Germline V gene lookup returns CDR1 SGHAT and CDR2 FQNNGV. The CDR3 DNA follows: TGTGCCAGCAGCTTGCTAGCCGGCAGGTCCTCCTCTGGAAACACCATATATTTT. Translated, it gives CASSLLAGRSSSGNTIYF.

The chain carries TRBV18 and TRBJ1-4; D is uncertain. This CDR3 spans 13 amino acids. Per the germline V gene, CDR1 is KGHSH and CDR2 is LQKENI. V lost 6 bases, J lost 6 bases, and 11 bases lay in between. DNA of the CDR3: TGTGCCAGCTCTCCAAGTACTGATGAAAAACTGTTTTTT. It encodes CASSPSTDEKLFF.

This clone was observed a single time. The CDR3 protein is CASSPHRGSGNTDTQYF. The CDR3 DNA reads TGCGCCAGCAGCCCGCATAGGGGTAGCGGGAACACAGATACGCAGTATTTT. The chain couples TRBV5-1 to TRBJ2-3; 8 bases align to TRBD2. The CDR3 covers 17 residues. V was pared by 4 bases and J by 2 bases, with 12 bases of the junction left unmatched. From germline, CDR1 is SGHRS and CDR2 YFSETQ.

J is TRBJ2-2 and V is TRBV19; unclear D gene. This CDR3 contains 14 residues. Trimming took 9 bases from V and 2 from J, leaving 13 bases between them. Germline assignment: CDR1 LNHDA and CDR2 SQIVND (reference sequence). The CDR3 is CASQQTQNTGELFF. CDR3 in DNA: TGTGCCAGCCAGCAAACCCAAAACACCGGGGAGCTGTTTTTT. Complete variable domain (other parts from reference TRBV19 and TRBJ2-2): DGGITQSPKYLFRKEGQNVTLSCEQNLNHDAMYWYRQDPGQGLRLIYYSQIVNDFQKGDIAEGYSVSREKKESFPLTVTSAQKNPTAFYLCASQQTQNTGELFFGEGSRLTVL.